The clone carrying this TCR beta chain was observed a handful of times. Deletions cut 5 bases from V and 0 bases from J, with 10 bases between. The germline gives CDR1 MNHEY, CDR2 SVGEGT. The CDR3 runs 14 residues. This specimen belongs to a study of spatial heterogeneity in lung cancer. Across the study: Follow-up PBMC samples were sequenced when available, at a median of approximately two years after resection.

Time point: blood at routine non-recurrence follow-up after resection. Sequencing of whole RNA from tumor, nontumor lung or frozen PBMC involved no sorting. The presence of a unique molecular identifier marked each TCR cDNA molecule. Each CDR3 protein is one row after TCRdb ran MiXCR on the 5' RACE reads. The sample gives some 110,000 distinct CDR3 sequences, over 9% of which show up once; roughly 17% is in the top ten. The material sequenced was PBMCs, taken at follow-up. The V gene is TRBV6-2 or TRBV6-3, the J gene TRBJ1-1, with D uncertain. The clonotype originates from a male donor with early-stage non-small cell lung cancer. The CDR3: CASSLHQMNTEAFF. The CDR3 bases are TGTGCCAGCAGTCTACACCAAATGAACACTGAAGCTTTCTTT.